These T cell receptor beta chains were read from a single sample in a study of response to subunit inactivated influenza vaccine. One entry per CDR3 protein, called by TCRdb with MiXCR from the RT-PCR reads. This table has roughly 650,000 distinct CDR3 sequences, around 13% appearing once. The source material was PBMCs from blood, sampled roughly 2 weeks before vaccination. The receptors stem from a man aged 45-60 years who received an inactivated influenza vaccine. Both conserved end residues are part of each CDR3. A D gene is named only where the DNA matches it firmly. Clone size is shown for a subset of rows, as once, few, many or a class of expanded clone.

CDR3 protein: CASGAGNAEETQYF
CDR3 DNA: TGTGCCAGCGGGGCGGGGAATGCGGAGGAGACCCAGTACTTC
D gene: .
clone size: .
V gene: TRBV2
J gene: TRBJ2-5

CDR3 protein: CATSRDSLNQPQHF
CDR3 DNA: TGTGCCACCAGCAGGGACAGCCTTAATCAGCCCCAGCATTTT
D gene: .
clone size: many
V gene: TRBV15
J gene: TRBJ1-5

CDR3 protein: CASSFRGGLPYEQYF
CDR3 DNA: TGTGCCAGCAGTTTCCGAGGGGGCCTACCCTACGAGCAGTACTTC
D gene: TRBD1
clone size: many
V gene: TRBV12-3/TRBV12-4
J gene: TRBJ2-7

CDR3 protein: CSARSTEYLLEQYF
CDR3 DNA: TGCAGTGCTAGATCGACAGAATACCTACTAGAGCAGTACTTC
D gene: .
clone size: few
V gene: TRBV20-1
J gene: TRBJ2-7

CDR3 protein: CASRTTSGGYEQYF
CDR3 DNA: TGTGCCAGCAGAACGACTAGCGGGGGGTACGAGCAGTACTTC
D gene: TRBD2
clone size: many
V gene: TRBV12-3/TRBV12-4
J gene: TRBJ2-7

CDR3 protein: CASSLAGDEQYF
CDR3 DNA: TGCGCCAGCAGCTTGGCCGGGGATGAGCAGTACTTC
D gene: .
clone size: many
V gene: TRBV7-9
J gene: TRBJ2-7

CDR3 protein: CASSLVPMQGKDTQYF
CDR3 DNA: TGTGCCAGCAGCTTAGTTCCCATGCAGGGTAAAGATACGCAGTATTTT
D gene: .
clone size: few
V gene: TRBV11-2
J gene: TRBJ2-3

CDR3 protein: CSVELQGAGTDTQYF
CDR3 DNA: TGCAGCGTTGAACTCCAGGGGGCTGGTACAGATACGCAGTATTTT
D gene: TRBD1
clone size: .
V gene: TRBV29-1
J gene: TRBJ2-3

CDR3 protein: CSAGLAAPNEQFF
CDR3 DNA: TGCAGCGCGGGACTAGCAGCCCCCAATGAGCAGTTCTTC
D gene: TRBD2
clone size: few
V gene: TRBV29-1
J gene: TRBJ2-1

CDR3 protein: CASSQGAAQETQYF
CDR3 DNA: TGTGCCAGCAGCCAAGGGGCGGCACAAGAGACCCAGTACTTC
D gene: .
clone size: .
V gene: TRBV12-3/TRBV12-4
J gene: TRBJ2-5

CDR3 protein: CASKSGAEEKLFF
CDR3 DNA: TGCGCCAGCAAATCCGGGGCCGAGGAAAAACTGTTTTTT
D gene: .
clone size: .
V gene: TRBV5-1
J gene: TRBJ1-4

CDR3 protein: CASEGGSLNEQFF
CDR3 DNA: TGTGCCAGCGAAGGCGGTTCATTGAATGAGCAGTTCTTC
D gene: .
clone size: .
V gene: TRBV12-3/TRBV12-4
J gene: TRBJ2-1

CDR3 protein: CASRLKGGNIQYF
CDR3 DNA: TGCGCCAGCAGGTTGAAGGGAGGAAACATTCAGTACTTC
D gene: .
clone size: .
V gene: TRBV5-1
J gene: TRBJ2-4

CDR3 protein: CASSDQEAGELFF
CDR3 DNA: TGCGCCAGCAGCGACCAGGAAGCCGGGGAGCTGTTTTTT
D gene: .
clone size: few
V gene: TRBV5-1
J gene: TRBJ2-2

CDR3 protein: CASSKGLAGGSGDEQFF
CDR3 DNA: TGCGCCAGCAGCAAGGGACTAGCGGGGGGGTCGGGCGATGAGCAGTTCTTC
D gene: TRBD2
clone size: few
V gene: TRBV5-1
J gene: TRBJ2-1

CDR3 protein: CASRKVAGGRGQETQYF
CDR3 DNA: TGTGCCAGCAGGAAGGTGGCGGGAGGGCGAGGACAAGAGACCCAGTACTTC
D gene: TRBD2
clone size: few
V gene: TRBV28
J gene: TRBJ2-5

CDR3 protein: CASTPTRTTPQETQYF
CDR3 DNA: TGTGCCAGCACCCCCACGCGGACAACTCCGCAAGAGACCCAGTACTTC
D gene: .
clone size: few
V gene: TRBV7-8
J gene: TRBJ2-5

CDR3 protein: CASSSIGEKLFF
CDR3 DNA: TGTGCCAGCAGCTCCATAGGTGAAAAACTGTTTTTT
D gene: .
clone size: many
V gene: TRBV7-9
J gene: TRBJ1-4

CDR3 protein: CAILEGADEQYF
CDR3 DNA: TGTGCCATCCTAGAGGGGGCCGACGAGCAGTACTTC
D gene: TRBD1
clone size: .
V gene: TRBV6-1
J gene: TRBJ2-7

CDR3 protein: CASRQGADNSPLHF
CDR3 DNA: TGTGCCAGCAGACAGGGGGCGGATAATTCACCCCTCCACTTT
D gene: TRBD1
clone size: many
V gene: TRBV11-2
J gene: TRBJ1-6

CDR3 protein: CASSPRAGGPESHTDTQYF
CDR3 DNA: TGTGCCAGCAGCCCGAGAGCGGGGGGGCCTGAGTCTCACACAGATACGCAGTATTTT
D gene: TRBD2
clone size: .
V gene: TRBV11-1
J gene: TRBJ2-3

CDR3 protein: CASSRTGGDEQYF
CDR3 DNA: TGTGCCAGCAGCAGGACAGGGGGCGACGAGCAGTACTTC
D gene: TRBD1
clone size: few
V gene: TRBV7-2
J gene: TRBJ2-7

CDR3 protein: CASSALAGDYTGELFF
CDR3 DNA: TGTGCCAGCAGCGCCCTCGCGGGAGATTACACCGGGGAGCTGTTTTTT
D gene: TRBD2
clone size: once
V gene: TRBV7-2
J gene: TRBJ2-2

CDR3 protein: CASSSVAGGPLDEQYF
CDR3 DNA: TGTGCCAGCAGCTCGGTAGCGGGAGGGCCTCTCGACGAGCAGTACTTC
D gene: TRBD2
clone size: .
V gene: TRBV7-6
J gene: TRBJ2-7

CDR3 protein: CASSYPTEGWEETQYF
CDR3 DNA: TGTGCCAGCAGTTACCCTACCGAGGGGTGGGAAGAGACCCAGTACTTC
D gene: .
clone size: few
V gene: TRBV6-5
J gene: TRBJ2-5

CDR3 protein: CASSLGQGGYNEQFF
CDR3 DNA: TGTGCCAGCAGTTTAGGACAGGGAGGCTACAATGAGCAGTTCTTC
D gene: TRBD1
clone size: many
V gene: TRBV7-2
J gene: TRBJ2-1

CDR3 protein: CASSQDSGGGSDTQYF
CDR3 DNA: TGTGCCAGCAGCCAAGATTCGGGGGGAGGATCAGATACGCAGTATTTT
D gene: TRBD2
clone size: few
V gene: TRBV4-2
J gene: TRBJ2-3

CDR3 protein: CPSSLTADTQYF
CDR3 DNA: TGCCCCAGCAGCTTGACGGCAGATACGCAGTATTTT
D gene: .
clone size: .
V gene: TRBV5-1
J gene: TRBJ2-3

CDR3 protein: CATSGAISEQYF
CDR3 DNA: TGTGCCACCAGCGGCGCCATAAGCGAGCAGTACTTC
D gene: .
clone size: .
V gene: TRBV15
J gene: TRBJ2-7

CDR3 protein: CASSVVDSRNEQFF
CDR3 DNA: TGTGCCAGCAGCGTAGTCGACTCGAGGAATGAGCAGTTCTTC
D gene: .
clone size: few
V gene: TRBV9
J gene: TRBJ2-1